This TCR beta chain was sequenced for a study of T cell responses to AZD1222 COVID-19 vaccine. A note on this clone: Its antigen is unknown.

General study findings and limits: The span of vaccine-associated CD4 TCRs extended across spike, with dominance at 160-218 and 743-854. Baseline seropositivity characterized only six AZD1222 recipients. Most donors were white British, females outnumbered males, and clonal diversity was possibly underestimated.

Clones were read by immunoSEQ multiplex PCR, and TCRdb kept only the in-frame ones, dropping some. The repertoire consists of about 140,000 clones, with 85% to 90% occurring once and the leading ten covering about 5.9%. With 9 bases removed from V and 1 base from J, the gap between germline ends came to 7 bases. The CDR3 has 13 residues. Germline assignment: CDR1 MNHEY and CDR2 SMNVEV (reference sequence). The sequence derives from an adult in good health. The chain carries TRBV27 and TRBJ1-6, with D hard to call. This sample comprised peripheral blood, obtained on day 0 of AZD1222 vaccination. The CDR3 is CASRESYNSPLHF. The CDR3 coding sequence is TGTGCCAGTCGGGAGTCCTATAATTCACCCCTCCACTTT.